Each of the 2 T cell receptor beta chains below was sequenced from the same sample in a study of post-analysis software for immune sequencing data. The study, taken as a whole, reports: In patients, TRBV5-6, TRBV5-1 and TRBV20-1 belonged to five TRBV segments found more frequently than in controls.

TCR beta cDNA libraries had unique molecular identifiers. TCRdb analysed the PCR reads with MiXCR anew, one entry per CDR3 protein. The sample yields 700,000 to 800,000 distinct CDR3 sequences, 25% to 30% seen once. These receptors' targets are unknown. Sequenced sample: blood. The source is a girl under 18 with multiple sclerosis.

This clonotype was seen more than once but under ten times. The chain combines TRBV10-3 with TRBJ1-2, with D unresolved. CDR3 length: 12 residues. Trimming removed 2 bases at V and 8 bases at J, with 9 bases between. In germline, CDR1 is ENHRY, CDR2 SYGVKD. CDR3: CAISETFGGYTF. The CDR3 DNA reads as TGTGCCATCAGTGAGACATTTGGCGGCTACACCTTC.

This rearrangement joins TRBV7-9 to TRBJ2-7, with D unclear. From germline, CDR1 is SEHNR and CDR2 FQNEAQ (reference sequence). V was shortened by 0 bases and J by 6 bases, with 9 bases between the two germline ends. The CDR3 runs to 13 residues. The CDR3 bases are TGTGCCAGCAGCTTAGCGCCGGTCTGCGAGCAGTACTTC. Encoded protein: CASSLAPVCEQYF.